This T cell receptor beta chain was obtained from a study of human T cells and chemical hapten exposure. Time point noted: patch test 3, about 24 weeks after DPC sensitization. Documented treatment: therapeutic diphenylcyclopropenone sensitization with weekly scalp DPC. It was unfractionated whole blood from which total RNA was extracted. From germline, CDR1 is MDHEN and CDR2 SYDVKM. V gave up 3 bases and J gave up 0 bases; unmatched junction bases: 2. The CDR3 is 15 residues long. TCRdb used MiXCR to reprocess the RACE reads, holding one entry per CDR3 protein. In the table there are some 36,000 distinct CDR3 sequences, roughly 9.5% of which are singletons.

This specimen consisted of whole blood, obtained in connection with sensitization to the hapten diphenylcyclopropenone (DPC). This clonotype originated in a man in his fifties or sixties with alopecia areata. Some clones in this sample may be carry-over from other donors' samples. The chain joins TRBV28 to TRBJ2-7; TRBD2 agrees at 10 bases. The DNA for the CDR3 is TGTGCCAGCAGTTTCTCTAGCGGGAGCTCCTACGAGCAGTACTTC. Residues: CASSFSSGSSYEQYF.